The clone carrying this T cell receptor beta chain ranks as medium-sized (0.01 to 0.1%). The antigen remains unidentified. This sample stems from a study of T cell repertoires in aging, cancer and after chemotherapy. Turning to the study itself: Donor ages fell into six groups from 30 or younger up to 70 or older. Study findings and constraints: Age-matched healthy donors had significantly more diverse, less clonal blood TCR repertoires than untreated cancer patients.

TRB rearrangements spanning V, D and J were amplified using mixed TRB-A/B primers. TCRdb ran MiXCR on the multiplex PCR reads and lists one entry per CDR3 protein. Of almost 5,000 distinct CDR3 sequences listed, around a fifth were seen once; the top ten hold approximately 9.3%. The template was genomic DNA from peripheral blood, not RNA. V trimming: 5 bases; J trimming: 5 bases; junction bases outside the gene matches: 9. The CDR3 is made up of 15 amino acids. The germline V gene has CDR1 MNHEY and CDR2 SMNVEV (reference sequence). This TCR was recovered from a human donor in good health. The donor label of this sample is uncertain. The V and J genes are TRBV27 and TRBJ2-5, with 9 bases lining up with TRBD1. The sample taken for sequencing was blood. DNA for the CDR3: TGTGCCAGCAGTCCATACCGACAGGGGGTCGAGACCCAGTACTTC. Translating it yields CASSPYRQGVETQYF.